This T cell receptor (beta chain) derives from a study of control samples from healthy donors and cancer patients. Generated by immunoSEQ multiplex PCR, the TCRdb table keeps only in-frame clones and is missing some. This repertoire shows some 130,000 clones, more than 90% found once; its top ten account for about 11%. Germline CDR1 and CDR2: SGHTA and FQGNSA. Trimming cost V 4 bases and J 4 bases; bases outside gene matches: 10. The CDR3 contains 15 residues. The chain joins TRBV7-2 to TRBJ2-7; 7 bases align to TRBD2. This TCR was recovered from a man aged 25-45 years in good health. Sequenced material: blood. The CDR3 region is CASSSEGGRGYEQYF. The CDR3 DNA sequence: TGTGCCAGCAGCTCCGAGGGCGGGAGAGGATACGAGCAGTACTTC.